The T cell receptor (beta chain) under discussion was sequenced for a study of post-analysis software for immune sequencing data (dated by TCRdb to between 2014 and 2017). Notes on the research overall: The recorded disease courses included relapsing-remitting, secondary progressive and progressive-relapsing multiple sclerosis, and some patients had no subtype annotation. Patient repertoires were compared against around 10 previously published healthy control repertoires from donors aged about 6 to 27 years. A subset of samples was prepared in parallel using single-end sample barcoding, then pooled and co-amplified after Illumina adapter ligation. The paper as a whole reports these results and caveats: Strong co-clustering of samples prepared in the same batch was shown by direct clustering with F measure, prompting a batch-effect correction. Compared with controls, multiple sclerosis patients had significantly lower normalized Chao1 diversity, a finding suggesting substantial peripheral T-cell clonal expansion. The multiple sclerosis patient group was slightly younger than the control group. Four or five TRBV segments, including TRBV5-6, TRBV5-1 and TRBV20-1, were significantly more frequent in patients than controls.

V sheds 3 bases and J sheds 6 bases, leaving 11 bases between their ends. Counted from cysteine to phenylalanine, this CDR3 has 13 amino acids. Of all the DNA, just the CDR3 is kept, 39 bases in frame from base 1. The protocol used for the library was PCR. The sequencer listed for this sample is Illumina HiSeq 2500. To reduce PCR and sequencing biases, unique molecular identifiers were built into the TCR beta cDNA libraries. Per 1 to 10 million input T cells, approximately 500,000 cDNA molecules were obtained, such that each molecule approximated one T cell. The patient libraries were prepared and sequenced with the same protocol used for the earlier healthy control dataset. Within a given batch, samples were prepared together, multiplexed and sequenced on the same HiSeq lane. Regarding the original processing steps: Raw barcoded reads were processed with MIGEC, and single-read molecular identifier groups were discarded before consensus assembly and CDR3 extraction. VDJtools was used for post-analysis of the clonotype tables, with diversity normalized by down-sampling every dataset to the smallest sample size. To correct batch-related cross-sample contamination, repertoire overlap clustering matched CDR3 amino acid sequences but not nucleotide sequences. TCRdb reprocessed the public reads (quality trimming at Q25 with fastp, clone calling with MiXCR) and kept in-frame beta chains. Identical CDR3 proteins give one entry, which carries the most common genes and DNA. These V and J calls are TCRdb output, not the study's own analysis. The sample table shows 700,000 to 800,000 distinct CDR3 sequences, and about 27% are seen once. More than 0.45% of the sample rests with the top ten.

TCR beta repertoires were profiled from peripheral blood of roughly 13 young patients with multiple sclerosis to demonstrate the VDJtools post-analysis software. Multiple sclerosis patients were children and adolescents aged roughly 6 to 15 years. A note on this clonotype: Its antigen is unknown. The input lacks base qualities; no much larger clone sits a single base away.

The chain joins TRBV12-3 or TRBV12-4 to TRBJ1-1; no confident D gene assignment can be made. Material: blood. The receptor was isolated from a girl under 18 with multiple sclerosis. Here is the DNA: TGTGCCAGCAGTTTTTCAGTACGCGCTGAAGCTTTCTTT. Its product reads: CASSFSVRAEAFF.